The present entry profiles one TCR beta chain with its context. Antigen unknown. Germline V CDR1 and CDR2: SGHRS, YFSETQ. Trimming shortened V by 4 bases and J by 4 bases, and 11 bases separated the two germline ends. The CDR3 is 13 amino acids. Source study methods: For the immunoSEQ data, sequences were junction-only without quality scores, so filtering differed. The method was immunoSEQ multiplex PCR; TCRdb's version includes in-frame clones alone and lacks a portion of them. The V and J calls and clone size were taken over from that table, and D and trimming were inferred from the DNA. Of fewer than 850,000 clones in the sample, just over 95% are singletons; the top ten hold about 0.25%. As defined, naive CD8 cells were CD45RO-negative and positively selected for CCR7, with terminally differentiated effector memory CD45RA+ cells excluded. This entry comes from a study of shared clonotypes between healthy human individuals. General study results and limits: Sequencing depth was predicted to influence how clonotypes are shared among donors.

The rearrangement joins TRBV5-1 to TRBJ1-1; D remains unclear. Sequencing was carried out using naive CD8+ T cells sorted from blood. The receptor's source is a man aged 25 to 40 in good health. The DNA of the CDR3 is TGCGCCAGCAGCCAACTCGGGCTCACTGAAGCTTTCTTT. Amino acids: CASSQLGLTEAFF. Filled out from reference TRBV5-1 and TRBJ1-1, the complete variable domain reads KAGVTQTPRYLIKTRGQQVTLSCSPISGHRSVSWYQQTPGQGLQFLFEYFSETQRNKGNFPGRFSGRQFSNSRSEMNVSTLELGDSALYLCASSQLGLTEAFFGQGTRLTVV.